Shown below are 23 T cell receptor beta chains from a single sample sequenced in a study of cytomegalovirus exposure and HLA in healthy donors. The PCR had 60 Vbeta and 13 Jbeta primers. This table comes from immunoSEQ multiplex PCR, and its TCRdb copy is limited to in-frame clones, with some not included. This sample has about 130,000 clones, with 80% found just once. Sequencing used PBMCs. The source of these receptors is a male donor in good health and CMV-seronegative.

V usage is TRBV5-6 and J usage is TRBJ1-2; D is undetermined. The CDR3 extends over 13 amino acids. Germline CDR1 is SGHDT and CDR2 is YYEEEE. V lost 3 bases, J lost 8 bases, and 14 bases lay in between. CDR3 in DNA: TGTGCCAGCAGCTCGGGAACTCTTAAAGGCTACACCTTC. Amino acids: CASSSGTLKGYTF.

The chain has TRBV28 and TRBJ2-7; perhaps TRBD1 as D (5 bases). The CDR3 loop spans 12 amino acids. From germline, CDR1 is MDHEN and CDR2 SYDVKM. The ends were cut back, 4 bases at V and 7 bases at J, with 11 bases in the middle. The DNA for the CDR3 is TGTGCCAGCAGTTCCCCCAGGGTTGAGCAGTACTTC. As protein: CASSSPRVEQYF.

The chain recombines TRBV5-5 with TRBJ2-7; 7 bases fit TRBD1. The CDR3 length is 13 residues. V shed 5 bases and J 4 bases; nucleotides not matched to a gene: 6. The germline gives CDR1 SGHKS, CDR2 YYEKEE (reference sequence). CDR3 DNA sequence: TGTGCCAGCAGTCGGGACAGCTTATACGAGCAGTACTTC. This gives the protein CASSRDSLYEQYF.

The chain recombines TRBV5-1 with TRBJ1-1, with 7 bases that match TRBD1. Per the germline V gene, CDR1 is SGHRS and CDR2 is YFSETQ. This CDR3 has 16 residues. V shed 4 bases, J shed 0 bases, and the junction held 9 bases outside the gene matches. The CDR3, as DNA: TGCGCCAGCAGCCGATTCGGGACAGCGTTGAACACTGAAGCTTTCTTT. This encodes CASSRFGTALNTEAFF.

This chain links TRBV5-4 with TRBJ1-2; D remains ambiguous. Per the germline V gene, CDR1 is SGHNT and CDR2 is YYREEE (reference sequence). This CDR3 is 16 amino acids long. The V and J ends lost 4 bases and 0 bases respectively, with 16 bases between them. DNA of the CDR3: TGTGCCAGCAGCCAAGCGAGAGGGATTGCTAACTATGGCTACACCTTC. Its translation is CASSQARGIANYGYTF.

With respect to this clone: This same CDR3 is encoded by further DNA sequences in the sample. V usage is TRBV4-3 and J usage is TRBJ2-3; no reliable D call. This CDR3 has 18 amino acids. Germline V lookup: CDR1 LGHNA, CDR2 YSLEER. V lost 0 bases and J 0 bases, leaving 16 bases between the germline ends. CDR3 coding DNA: TGCGCCAGCAGCCAAGATTTAACAACCTTCTCTAGCACAGATACGCAGTATTTT. Protein: CASSQDLTTFSSTDTQYF.

The rearrangement links TRBV6-5 to TRBJ2-3, with 10 bases identical to TRBD2. CDR1 and CDR2 from the germline V gene are MNHEY and SVGAGI. This CDR3 comprises 16 residues. The ends lost 2 bases at V and 3 bases at J; junction bases unmatched: 5. The CDR3 coding sequence is TGTGCCAGCAGTTACCGGCTAGCGGGAGTTACAGATACGCAGTATTTT. Translation: CASSYRLAGVTDTQYF.

This sequence joins TRBV2 and TRBJ2-3, with a possible D match to TRBD2 (7 bases). Trimming took off 3 bases at V and 4 bases at J, with 23 bases between the two ends. CDR3 length equals 18 residues. CDR1 and CDR2 (germline): SNHLY, FYNNEI. CDR3 region: CASSDLRGPQGLSDTQYF. The CDR3 DNA reads TGTGCCAGCAGTGATTTGCGGGGGCCACAAGGTCTGTCAGATACGCAGTATTTT.

J is TRBJ1-1 and V is TRBV6-5; D uncertain. V lost 0 bases and J 3 bases, leaving 8 bases between the germline ends. The CDR3 loop spans 14 amino acids. Germline CDR1 and CDR2: MNHEY and SVGAGI. The CDR3 nucleotides are TGTGCCAGCAGTTACTCGTATACAGACACTGAAGCTTTCTTT. It specifies CASSYSYTDTEAFF.

This clone showed up just once. The rearrangement links TRBV5-6 to TRBJ1-2; 9 nucleotides align to TRBD1. The length of the CDR3 is 15 residues. With V trimmed by 4 bases and J by 2 bases, 6 bases remained unmatched. The germline CDR1 and CDR2 sequences are SGHDT and YYEEEE. The chain's CDR3 is CASSQGQGLNYGYTF. Written as DNA, the CDR3 is TGTGCCAGCAGCCAGGGACAGGGATTAAACTATGGCTACACCTTC. Using reference TRBV5-6 and TRBJ1-2 for the parts outside the CDR3, the full variable domain is DAGVTQSPTHLIKTRGQQVTLRCSPKSGHDTVSWYQQALGQGPQFIFQYYEEEERQRGNFPDRFSGHQFPNYSSELNVNALLLGDSALYLCASSQGQGLNYGYTFGSGTRLTVV.

The chain carries TRBV4-2 and TRBJ1-1, with D possibly being TRBD1 (6 bases). Trimming left V 2 bases short and J 2 bases short, with 12 bases between. Germline V gives CDR1 LGHNA, CDR2 YNFKEQ. The CDR3 contains 15 residues. The CDR3 region is CASSQPGHLNTEAFF. DNA of the CDR3: TGTGCCAGCAGCCAACCGGGACACCTTAACACTGAAGCTTTCTTT.

This chain uses TRBV7-9 with TRBJ2-7; 8 nucleotides align to TRBD1. CDR3 length equals 12 residues. Germline trimming cut 5 bases from V and 8 bases from J; bases unmatched to any gene: 5. Germline V gene sequence: CDR1 SEHNR, CDR2 FQNEAQ (reference sequence). The CDR3 region has the DNA TGTGCCAGCAGCCCCACAGGGGGACAGCAGTACTTC. Residues: CASSPTGGQQYF.

The chain couples TRBV5-5 to TRBJ2-7; unclear D gene. The CDR3 extends over 16 amino acids. The germline V gene has CDR1 SGHKS and CDR2 YYEKEE (reference sequence). V was cut by 0 bases and J by 5 bases, with 18 bases left in between. The CDR3 region has the DNA TGTGCCAGCAGCTTGGGAGTGCGGATCTGGATCGACGAGCAGTACTTC. Protein sequence: CASSLGVRIWIDEQYF.

The J gene is TRBJ2-5, the V gene TRBV19, with 9 bases fitting TRBD1. Germline values: CDR1 LNHDA, CDR2 SQIVND (reference sequence). The CDR3 has 15 amino acids. Trimming at V came to 5 bases and at J to 2 bases, leaving 6 bases not matched to a gene. DNA of the CDR3: TGTGCCAGTAGTCCCCGGGACAGGGAACAAGAGACCCAGTACTTC. Translated: CASSPRDREQETQYF. Based on the CDR3 plus reference TRBV19 and TRBJ2-5, the full variable domain is DGGITQSPKYLFRKEGQNVTLSCEQNLNHDAMYWYRQDPGQGLRLIYYSQIVNDFQKGDIAEGYSVSREKKESFPLTVTSAQKNPTAFYLCASSPRDREQETQYFGPGTRLLVL.

The chain joins TRBV12-2 to TRBJ1-5; the DNA was not used to check the table's D call, TRBD1. TRBV12-2 is noted as a pseudogene. This CDR3 spans 13 amino acids. This CDR3 reads CATLTGYNQPQHF. In DNA, the CDR3 is TGTGCAACACTCACAGGGTACAATCAGCCCCAGCATTTT.

This clone was counted a few times. This specimen includes other DNA sequences encoding the same CDR3. The rearrangement uses TRBV4-2 and TRBJ2-7, with 9 positions matching TRBD2. Trimming took 1 base from V and 0 from J; bases not matched to a gene: 1. Germline loops: CDR1 LGHNA, CDR2 YNFKEQ. CDR3 length: 15 amino acids. This CDR3 reads CASSQGLADSYEQYF. In nucleotides, the CDR3 is TGTGCCAGCAGCCAAGGACTAGCGGACTCCTACGAGCAGTACTTC.

Comments on this clone: The junction departs from the called germline gene at one end, perhaps through a read error. J is TRBJ2-3 and V is TRBV7-9, with 8 bases lining up with TRBD2. This CDR3 is built from 18 residues. Germline V gene lookup returns CDR1 SEHNR and CDR2 FQNEAQ (reference sequence). The CDR3 nucleotides are TGTTCCAGCAGCTTAGGGGGTGGGGGACTAGAATCCACAGATACGCAGTATTTT. As protein: CSSSLGGGGLESTDTQYF.

The chain couples TRBV11-2 to TRBJ2-7, with 12 bases identical to TRBD2. The germline V gene encodes CDR1 SGHAT and CDR2 FQNNGV. Germline trimming cut 0 bases from V and 4 bases from J; bases unmatched to any gene: 7. The length of the CDR3 is 17 residues. The CDR3 DNA follows: TGTGCCAGCAGCTTAGAGGTCCTAGCGGGAGGGCGGTACGAGCAGTACTTC. This sequence encodes CASSLEVLAGGRYEQYF.

The chain joins TRBV6-4 to TRBJ2-1, with 8 bases aligning to TRBD2. The V segment lost 5 bases and the J segment 0 bases; nucleotides outside the gene matches: 3. The CDR3 has 15 amino acids. CDR1 is MRHNA, CDR2 SNTAGT, per germline. This chain's CDR3 is CASSKAGGSYNEQFF. CDR3 DNA sequence: TGTGCCAGCAGTAAGGCGGGGGGCTCCTACAATGAGCAGTTCTTC.

The rearrangement links TRBV14 to TRBJ1-2; 8 bases agree with TRBD1. Germline loops: CDR1 SGHDN, CDR2 FVKESK. J lost 6 bases, V lost 4 bases, and 4 bases had no gene match. This CDR3 comprises 13 residues. In DNA form, the CDR3 reads TGTGCCAGCAGCCCGGACAGGGTAAATGGCTACACCTTC. Protein: CASSPDRVNGYTF.

As regards this clone: One junction end disagrees with the germline gene, perhaps due to a read error. The chain combines TRBV4-2 with TRBJ1-4; 8 bases agree with TRBD1. CDR1 and CDR2 (germline): LGHNA, YNFKEQ. CDR3 length equals 13 residues. The CDR3: CASSQDLETGAAF. The CDR3 region has the DNA TGTGCCAGCAGCCAAGATTTGGAGACAGGGGCCGCCTTT.

The chain carries TRBV6-5 and TRBJ1-1; no reliable D call. CDR1 MNHEY and CDR2 SVGAGI come from the germline V gene. V gave up 7 bases and J gave up 7 bases, with 19 bases separating them. This CDR3 has 14 residues. The CDR3 region is CASKEQSQKDEAFF. In nucleotides, the CDR3 is TGTGCCAGCAAGGAGCAGTCCCAAAAAGATGAAGCTTTCTTT.

The chain has TRBV27 and TRBJ2-1; 7 nucleotides match TRBD1. This CDR3 spans 18 amino acids. Germline loops: CDR1 MNHEY, CDR2 SMNVEV (reference sequence). J gave up 14 bases and V 7 bases, and 29 bases lay outside the gene matches. For the CDR3, the DNA is TGTGCCAGCACTTATCCAACACCCTCGGGACAGAGCTGCCGAAGGGAGTTCTTC. Residues: CASTYPTPSGQSCRREFF.